This T cell receptor (beta chain) derives from a study of shared clonotypes between healthy human individuals. Study findings and constraints: A handful of donors held approximately 5% of naive CD4 clonotypes in common.

Concerning this clone itself: As yet, its antigen is unknown.

Per the germline V gene, CDR1 is MRHNA and CDR2 is SNTAGT. Trimming removed 3 bases at V and 0 bases at J, with 8 bases between. The CDR3 loop spans 14 amino acids. Clones were sequenced by immunoSEQ multiplex PCR, and TCRdb holds only the in-frame ones, with some missing. Among hundreds of thousands of clones listed, around 72% were seen once. Sequenced: memory CD4+ T cells sorted from blood. The subset denotes: CD45RA-negative fraction. The chain links TRBV6-4 to TRBJ1-1; the D is unclear. The clonotype comes from a woman aged 25 to 39 in good health. This CDR3 is CASSDHSMNTEAFF. CDR3 DNA sequence: TGTGCCAGCAGTGATCACAGCATGAACACTGAAGCTTTCTTT.